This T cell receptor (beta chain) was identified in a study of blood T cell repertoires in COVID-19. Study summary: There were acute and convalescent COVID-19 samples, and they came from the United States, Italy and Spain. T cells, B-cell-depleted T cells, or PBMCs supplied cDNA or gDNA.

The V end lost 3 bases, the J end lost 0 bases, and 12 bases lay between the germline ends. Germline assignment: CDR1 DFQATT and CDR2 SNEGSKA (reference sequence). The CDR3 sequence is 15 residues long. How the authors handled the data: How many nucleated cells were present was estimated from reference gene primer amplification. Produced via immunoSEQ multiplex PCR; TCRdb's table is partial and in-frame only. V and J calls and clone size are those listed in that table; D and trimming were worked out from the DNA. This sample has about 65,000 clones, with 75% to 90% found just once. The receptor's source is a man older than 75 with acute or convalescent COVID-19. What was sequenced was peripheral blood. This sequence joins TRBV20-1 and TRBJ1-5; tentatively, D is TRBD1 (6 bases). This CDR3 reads CSASPGHLSNQPQHF. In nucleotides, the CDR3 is TGCAGTGCTAGTCCGGGACACCTTAGCAATCAGCCCCAGCATTTT.